This T cell receptor (beta chain) was captured in a study of cytomegalovirus exposure and HLA in healthy donors. The CDR3 consists of 18 residues. The ends lost 4 bases at V and 1 base at J; junction bases unmatched: 12. Germline V gene data show CDR1 as SGHTA and CDR2 as FQGNSA. As to this clone: What it binds is unknown.

13 Jbeta primers and 60 Vbeta primers were used for the PCR. Profiled with immunoSEQ multiplex PCR; TCRdb holds only in-frame clones, not every one. The table has roughly 230,000 clones, about 90% seen once; the top ten hold about 1.7%. Study outcomes and limitations: Being indistinguishable, some V segments were excluded, TRBV6-2 and TRBV6-3 among them. Investigators reported more than 150 TCR beta chains as tied to cytomegalovirus. About 90% or about 30% of the time was how often most TCR beta V segments were productive, according to an earlier analysis. In a later analysis, donors in an Asian-associated ancestry cluster reportedly had fewer N-insertions in productive TCRs than the cohort mean.

The sequencing sample was made of PBMCs. The source of this sequence is a girl aged 2 to 10 in good health and CMV-seronegative. The J gene is TRBJ2-7, the V gene TRBV7-2; TRBD2 agrees at 11 bases. The CDR3 loop is CASSSSSHTSGGSYEQYF. The CDR3 DNA reads as TGTGCCAGCAGCTCCTCATCTCATACTAGCGGGGGATCCTACGAGCAGTACTTC.